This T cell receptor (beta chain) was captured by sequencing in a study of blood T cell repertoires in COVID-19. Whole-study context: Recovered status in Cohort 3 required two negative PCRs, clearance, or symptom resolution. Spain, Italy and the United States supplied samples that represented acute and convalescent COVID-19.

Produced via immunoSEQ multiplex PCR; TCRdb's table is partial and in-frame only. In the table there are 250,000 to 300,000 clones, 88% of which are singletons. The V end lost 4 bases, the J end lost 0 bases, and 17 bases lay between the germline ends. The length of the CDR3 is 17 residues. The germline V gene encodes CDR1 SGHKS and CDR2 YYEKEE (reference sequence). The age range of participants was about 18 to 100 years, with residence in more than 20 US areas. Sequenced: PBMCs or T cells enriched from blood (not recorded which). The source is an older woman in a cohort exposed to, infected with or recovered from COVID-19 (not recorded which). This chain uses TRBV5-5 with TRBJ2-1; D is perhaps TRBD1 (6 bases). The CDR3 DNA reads TGTGCCAGCAGCCCCCGACCGGGACAAAGCTCCTACAATGAGCAGTTCTTC. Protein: CASSPRPGQSSYNEQFF.